This passage covers 26 T cell receptor beta chains from one sample sequenced in a study of cytomegalovirus exposure and HLA in healthy donors. The PCR made use of 60 Vbeta and 13 Jbeta primers. Profiled with immunoSEQ multiplex PCR; TCRdb holds only in-frame clones, not every one. Here the sample spans over 200,000 clones, 70% to 80% being singletons. The sample consisted of PBMCs. The receptors here all came from a woman in her sixties or seventies in good health and CMV-seropositive.

V usage is TRBV30 and J usage is TRBJ1-5, with TRBD1 identical over 8 bases. The CDR3 spans 16 residues. CDR1 GTSNPN and CDR2 SVGIG come from the germline V gene (reference sequence). Unmatched junction bases numbered 8, after V lost 0 bases and J lost 4 bases. CDR3 amino acids: CAWSVRGTGWNQPQHF. The CDR3 region has the DNA TGTGCCTGGAGTGTTAGGGGGACAGGCTGGAATCAGCCCCAGCATTTT.

The CDR3 loop is CASSLAGDTGELFF. The CDR3 region has the DNA TGTGCCAGCTCACTTGCGGGAGACACCGGGGAGCTGTTTTTT. The V gene is TRBV18, the J gene TRBJ2-2, with 7 bases lining up with TRBD2. V lost 4 bases to trimming and J lost 3 bases; unmatched junction nucleotides: 2. Germline CDR1 KGHSH, CDR2 LQKENI. The CDR3 extends over 14 amino acids.

The chain has TRBV6-5 and TRBJ2-3; a possible D gene is TRBD2 (6 bases). In germline, CDR1 is MNHEY, CDR2 SVGAGI. This CDR3 contains 12 residues. Trimming removed 6 bases from V and 8 bases from J, with 12 bases in between. CDR3 residues: CASRNPSATQYF. The CDR3 region has the DNA TGTGCCAGCAGAAATCCTAGCGCTACGCAGTATTTT.

This chain uses TRBV7-7 with TRBJ2-7; 7 bases are shared with TRBD2. Germline values: CDR1 SSHAT, CDR2 FNYEAQ (reference sequence). The CDR3 covers 15 residues. V lost 4 bases and J lost 6; bases outside the gene matches: 12. In nucleotides, the CDR3 is TGTGCCAGCAGCTCGCCGGGACTATCCCCTCCCGAGCAGTACTTC. Residues: CASSSPGLSPPEQYF.

V is TRBV7-2 and J is TRBJ1-2; D is undetermined. Looked up from germline, CDR1 is SGHTA and CDR2 is FQGNSA. The germline V and J ends were trimmed by 0 bases and 4 bases, with 9 bases remaining between them. The CDR3 covers 14 residues. DNA for the CDR3: TGTGCCAGCAGCTTAGCACACGTTACCTATGGCTACACCTTC. Translated: CASSLAHVTYGYTF.

The genes are TRBV25-1 and TRBJ2-1; D might be TRBD1 (6 bases). This CDR3 spans 16 amino acids. V was trimmed by 6 bases and J by 1 base, leaving 16 bases between them. CDR1 and CDR2 (germline): MGHDK, SYGVNS. The CDR3 DNA reads TGTGCCAGCAGGGAAAGAGGGGGATCATCCTACAATGAGCAGTTCTTC. Its translation: CASRERGGSSYNEQFF.

V and J are TRBV19 and TRBJ2-5, with TRBD2 matching 9 bases. The CDR3 consists of 14 residues. Germline CDR1 LNHDA, CDR2 SQIVND (reference sequence). With 8 bases clipped from V and 7 bases from J, the junction kept 11 bases outside the gene matches. The CDR3 here is CASASGMALGTQYF. The CDR3 DNA sequence: TGTGCCAGTGCTAGCGGGATGGCTCTTGGGACCCAGTACTTC.

This clone appeared once. The rearrangement uses TRBV6-1 and TRBJ1-2; 8 nucleotides match TRBD1. The junction had 2 bases not matched to a gene; V was cut back by 1 base and J by 4 bases. The CDR3 is 14 residues long. Germline CDR1 is MNHNS and CDR2 is SASEGT. The CDR3: CASSEGTGTYGYTF. CDR3 sequence (DNA): TGTGCCAGCAGTGAAGGGACAGGGACCTATGGCTACACCTTC.

In regard to this clone: Other DNA sequences of this sample code for an identical CDR3. The chain combines TRBV6-1 with TRBJ1-6, with TRBD1 matching over 7 bases. CDR1 and CDR2 from the germline V gene are MNHNS and SASEGT. With 6 bases clipped from V and 8 bases from J, the junction kept 7 bases outside the gene matches. This CDR3 is built from 14 residues. The CDR3 protein is CASSRQGSDSPLHF. The CDR3 bases are TGTGCCAGCAGCAGACAGGGATCAGATTCACCCCTCCACTTT.

The chain joins TRBV2 to TRBJ2-1; D is uncertain. Germline V gene sequence: CDR1 SNHLY, CDR2 FYNNEI. The CDR3 loop spans 12 amino acids. V lost 5 bases, J lost 4 bases, and 6 bases lay in between. CDR3 protein: CASSTDYNEQFF. The CDR3 DNA sequence: TGTGCCAGCAGTACAGATTACAATGAGCAGTTCTTC. The full variable domain, completed using reference TRBV2 and TRBJ2-1, is EPEVTQTPSHQVTQMGQEVILRCVPISNHLYFYWYRQILGQKVEFLVSFYNNEISEKSEIFDDQFSVERPDGSNFTLKIRSTKLEDSAMYFCASSTDYNEQFFGPGTRLTVL.

J is TRBJ2-1 and V is TRBV2, with 9 nucleotides matching TRBD2. With 5 bases clipped from V and 8 bases from J, the junction kept 10 bases outside the gene matches. The CDR3 spans 15 residues. Germline V gene data show CDR1 as SNHLY and CDR2 as FYNNEI. DNA for the CDR3: TGTGCCAGCAGTCTTAGCGGGAGAGGGCCCCATGAGCAGTTCTTC. Protein: CASSLSGRGPHEQFF.

The J gene is TRBJ1-1, the V gene TRBV30; D not resolved. V dropped 1 base and J dropped 5 bases, with 11 bases sitting between them. CDR3 length: 13 amino acids. Looked up from germline, CDR1 is GTSNPN and CDR2 is SVGIG (reference sequence). CDR3 sequence: CAWSGDTGTEAFF. DNA of the CDR3: TGTGCCTGGAGTGGGGATACGGGGACTGAAGCTTTCTTT.

This clone was detected only a few times. V usage is TRBV4-2 and J usage is TRBJ1-2, with D unresolved. This CDR3 is built from 12 residues. The V gene's germline CDR1 is LGHNA and CDR2 YNFKEQ. V was clipped by 4 bases and J by 4 bases, with 7 bases between them. CDR3 loop: CASSPDSYGYTF. CDR3 nucleotide sequence: TGTGCCAGCAGCCCCGATAGCTATGGCTACACCTTC.

The J gene is TRBJ2-7, the V gene TRBV10-3; 9 bases line up with TRBD2. V shed 7 bases and J 0 bases; nucleotides not matched to a gene: 7. The CDR3 sequence is 15 residues long. CDR1 and CDR2 from the germline V gene are ENHRY and SYGVKD. CDR3 amino acids: CAIIELAGNSYEQYF. In DNA, the CDR3 is TGTGCCATCATAGAACTAGCGGGTAACTCCTACGAGCAGTACTTC.

This chain joins TRBV18 and TRBJ2-1, with 14 bases that match TRBD2. The CDR3 extends over 14 amino acids. V was clipped by 5 bases and J by 12 bases; unmatched bases: 6. CDR1 and CDR2 (germline): KGHSH, LQKENI. The CDR3, as DNA: TGTGCCAGCTCATCGGGACTAGCGGGGGCATGGCAGTTCTTC. Amino acid sequence: CASSSGLAGAWQFF. The complete variable domain, with remaining parts taken from reference TRBV18 and TRBJ2-1, reads NAGVMQNPRHLVRRRGQEARLRCSPMKGHSHVYWYRQLPEEGLKFMVYLQKENIIDESGMPKERFSAEFPKEGPSILRIQQVVRGDSAAYFCASSSGLAGAWQFFGPGTRLTVL.

CDR3 bases: TGTGCCAGCAGCTTATTTGAGGGGAACACTGAAGCTTTCTTT. Translating gives CASSLFEGNTEAFF. The chain carries TRBV7-9 and TRBJ1-1; the D is unclear. The CDR3 is 14 amino acids. V lost 2 bases, J lost 1 base, and 8 bases lay in between. The germline V gene encodes CDR1 SEHNR and CDR2 FQNEAQ (reference sequence).

CDR3 in DNA: TGTGCCAGCAGGACCGGGGTTTCCTACGAGCAGTACTTC. Encoded protein: CASRTGVSYEQYF. V usage is TRBV28 and J usage is TRBJ2-7, with D possibly TRBD2 on 5 matching bases. Trimming took 6 bases from V and 1 from J, leaving 10 bases between them. The CDR3 sequence is 13 residues long. CDR1 is MDHEN, CDR2 SYDVKM, per germline.

This clone was picked up a small number of times. V is TRBV7-9 and J is TRBJ1-4; D is unresolved. CDR3 length: 16 amino acids. The V and J ends lost 0 bases and 2 bases respectively, with 10 bases between them. CDR1 and CDR2 from the germline V gene are SEHNR and FQNEAQ (reference sequence). The CDR3 bases are TGTGCCAGCAGCTTAGCCCGGCGGAGGACTAATGAAAAACTGTTTTTT. Protein sequence: CASSLARRRTNEKLFF.

This clone showed up just a few times. This chain connects TRBV9 to TRBJ1-1, with 11 bases that match TRBD1. The CDR3 spans 16 residues. V shed 3 bases, J shed 5 bases, and the junction held 9 bases outside the gene matches. Germline V gives CDR1 SGDLS, CDR2 YYNGEE. The CDR3 here is CASSGKDRGRLTEAFF. CDR3 sequence (DNA): TGTGCCAGCAGCGGAAAGGACAGGGGGCGATTAACTGAAGCTTTCTTT.

This chain links TRBV9 with TRBJ2-1; possible D gene TRBD1, 6 bases. CDR3 size: 13 residues. The germline V and J ends were trimmed by 0 bases and 10 bases, with 11 bases remaining between them. Per the germline V gene, CDR1 is SGDLS and CDR2 is YYNGEE. CDR3: CASSVGRGYEQFF. The CDR3 DNA follows: TGTGCCAGCAGCGTAGGTAGGGGGTACGAGCAGTTCTTC.

The J gene is TRBJ2-7, the V gene TRBV19, with D perhaps TRBD2 (6 bases). CDR3 size: 15 residues. Germline V lookup: CDR1 LNHDA, CDR2 SQIVND (reference sequence). The ends were cut back, 5 bases at V and 0 bases at J, with 14 bases in the middle. The CDR3 loop reads CASSPRGSGSYEQYF. Written as DNA, the CDR3 is TGTGCCAGTAGTCCTCGGGGGAGCGGCTCCTACGAGCAGTACTTC.

Only a few counts were recorded for this clone. The V gene is TRBV19, the J gene TRBJ1-6; 7 bases are a match to TRBD1. The J segment lost 9 bases and the V segment lost 1 base, leaving 6 bases of the junction unmatched. CDR3 length: 15 amino acids. From germline, CDR1 is LNHDA and CDR2 SQIVND (reference sequence). In DNA, the CDR3 is TGTGCCAGTAGTATAGGAACAGGGGCAATTTCACCCCTCCACTTT. Translated, it gives CASSIGTGAISPLHF.

This chain links TRBV5-6 with TRBJ2-1, with D uncertain. V lost 4 bases and J 4 bases, leaving 9 bases between the germline ends. Looked up from germline, CDR1 is SGHDT and CDR2 is YYEEEE. The CDR3 has 13 residues. The CDR3: CASSTVGYNEQFF. The CDR3 DNA is TGTGCCAGCAGCACGGTCGGTTACAATGAGCAGTTCTTC.

The CDR3: CASSAIGQGARERSTEAFF. As DNA, the CDR3 is TGTGCCAGCAGCGCAATCGGACAGGGGGCGAGAGAGCGGAGCACTGAAGCTTTCTTT. The gene calls are TRBV9 and TRBJ1-1; 11 positions agree with TRBD1. Trimming cost V 3 bases and J 4 bases; bases outside gene matches: 17. The CDR3 totals 19 residues. Germline lookup yields CDR1 SGDLS and CDR2 YYNGEE.

The rearrangement links TRBV10-2 to TRBJ1-2, with TRBD1 matching 9 bases. The V segment lost 6 bases and the J segment 8 bases; nucleotides outside the gene matches: 10. Germline lookup yields CDR1 WSHSY and CDR2 SAAADI. The length of the CDR3 is 14 residues. This CDR3 reads CASRPNRGLRGYTF. The CDR3 DNA follows: TGCGCCAGCAGGCCGAACAGGGGGCTACGGGGCTACACCTTC.

The V and J genes are TRBV2 and TRBJ1-3; tentative D call: TRBD1 (5 bases). The CDR3 totals 15 residues. V lost 6 bases, J lost 3 bases, and 15 bases lay in between. Looked up from germline, CDR1 is SNHLY and CDR2 is FYNNEI. CDR3 bases: TGTGCCAGCAGGAAGTCACAGGCGGTTGGAAACACCATATATTTT. Residues: CASRKSQAVGNTIYF.